The rows below give T cell receptor beta chains drawn from one sample of a study of blood T cell repertoires in COVID-19. TCRdb keeps only in-frame clones here, not all; method: immunoSEQ multiplex PCR. The sample lists approximately 46,000 clones, around 84% occurring once. The sequenced material came from peripheral blood. Every receptor here comes from a woman in her 70s in a cohort sampled during active COVID-19. The CDR3 runs from the conserved cysteine through the conserved F or W. Fields, in order: CDR3 DNA, CDR3 protein, clone size, V gene, D gene, J gene. D genes are given only for firm matches. A clone size is listed for some rows: how often the clone was seen (once, few, many), or a class if it is expanded.

TGTGCCAGCAGTGTCAGTCCAAGGGAGGAGGGCGGGTCCGGGGAGCTGTTTTTT | CASSVSPREEGGSGELFF | - | TRBV9 | - | TRBJ2-2
TGTGCCAGCAGTTTATTCCGGATGACTAACACTGAAGCTTTCTTT | CASSLFRMTNTEAFF | few | TRBV28 | - | TRBJ1-1
TGTGCCAGCAGTGACCAGGGAGGACACTATGGCTACACCTTC | CASSDQGGHYGYTF | - | TRBV6-1 | - | TRBJ1-2
TGTGCCAGTAACAAGCCTGGACAGGGCATCCACGAGCAGTACTTC | CASNKPGQGIHEQYF | - | TRBV28 | TRBD1 | TRBJ2-7
TGTGCCAGCAGCTCATTAACAGGGGTCCGTGGGTCTGGGGCCAACGTCCTGACTTTC | CASSSLTGVRGSGANVLTF | - | TRBV7-9 | TRBD1 | TRBJ2-6
TGCGCCAGCAGTCTCCCGGGACAACTCACCGGGGAGCTGTTTTTT | CASSLPGQLTGELFF | - | TRBV23-1 | - | TRBJ2-2
TGTGCCAGCAGTCCACCGACAGGAGCCAACGAAAAACTGTTTTTT | CASSPPTGANEKLFF | once | TRBV28 | - | TRBJ1-4
TGTGCCAGCTCACCCCAGGTAAGGGGGAACACTGAAGCTTTCTTT | CASSPQVRGNTEAFF | - | TRBV18 | - | TRBJ1-1
TGTGCCAGTAGACGAGCGGAGCCCCGGGGGGAGCAGTTCTTC | CASRRAEPRGEQFF | - | TRBV19 | - | TRBJ2-1
TGTGCTAGCAGCTTAAGGGCTAGCGGAGACTACGAGCAGTACTTC | CASSLRASGDYEQYF | - | TRBV7-7 | TRBD2 | TRBJ2-7
TGTGCCAGCACCTTGACAGGGGGCCTCTCTGGAAACACCATATATTTT | CASTLTGGLSGNTIYF | - | TRBV5-5 | TRBD1 | TRBJ1-3
TGTGCCAGCAGCTTCGGTTCTTCGGAGACCCAGTACTTC | CASSFGSSETQYF | - | TRBV5-6 | - | TRBJ2-5
TGTGCCAGCATCCGGGCGGGGGCAGAAGCTTTCTTT | CASIRAGAEAFF | - | TRBV7-9 | - | TRBJ1-1
TGTGCCAGCAGCCCCCTAGGACAGGCTAATTCACCCCTCCACTTT | CASSPLGQANSPLHF | - | TRBV7-9 | TRBD1 | TRBJ1-6
TGCGCCAGCAGCCAACAGGGGGACACTGAAGCTTTCTTT | CASSQQGDTEAFF | - | TRBV4-3 | TRBD1 | TRBJ1-1
TGTGCCAGCAGGGGACTAGCGGGGCTAAGCTCCTACAATGAGCAGTTCTTC | CASRGLAGLSSYNEQFF | - | TRBV27 | TRBD2 | TRBJ2-1
TGTGCCAGCAGCTTAAACAGGAACACCCCCTACGAGCAGTACTTC | CASSLNRNTPYEQYF | - | TRBV11-2 | - | TRBJ2-7
TGTGCCAGCTCACCCACCACTGGGGGCGACACTGAAGCTTTCTTT | CASSPTTGGDTEAFF | - | TRBV18 | - | TRBJ1-1
TGTGCCAGCAGTTACCCAGCCGCGCCGGGGAGGAATGAGCAGTTCTTC | CASSYPAAPGRNEQFF | - | TRBV6-6 | - | TRBJ2-1
TGTGCCAGCAGCGTAGGACGGGGGGCGTTTCCTGAGCAGTTCTTC | CASSVGRGAFPEQFF | once | TRBV9 | - | TRBJ2-1
TGTGCCAGCAGTTTGGGCGGGAAAATTGGGGAGCTGTTTTTT | CASSLGGKIGELFF | few | TRBV6-6 | - | TRBJ2-2
TGTGCCAGCAGTTACGCGGGACTAGCGGGAGGGAACTACGAGCAGTACTTC | CASSYAGLAGGNYEQYF | once | TRBV27 | TRBD2 | TRBJ2-7
TGTGCCAGCTCAACAGGGGTAAAGAACACTGAAGCTTTCTTT | CASSTGVKNTEAFF | - | TRBV18 | TRBD1 | TRBJ1-1
TGTGCCAGCAGTCCGAGATTAGCGGGAGGGTCGAGCAATGAGCAGTTCTTC | CASSPRLAGGSSNEQFF | - | TRBV6-2/TRBV6-3 | TRBD2 | TRBJ2-1
TGCGCCTCTCGGGTGGGGGCCAGCTCCTACGAGCAGTACTTC | CASRVGASSYEQYF | - | TRBV5-1 | - | TRBJ2-7
TGTGCCAGCAGCTTAAATATGAACACTGAAGCTTTCTTT | CASSLNMNTEAFF | - | TRBV5-4 | - | TRBJ1-1
TGCGCCAGCAGTTCGTTAGCGGGGACAAATGAGCAGTTCTTC | CASSSLAGTNEQFF | - | TRBV5-1 | TRBD2 | TRBJ2-1
TGTGCCAGCAGTTTTGCGGCGAACACCGGGGAGCTGTTTTTT | CASSFAANTGELFF | - | TRBV27 | - | TRBJ2-2
TGTGCCAGCTCACCTTCCTTCACCGGGGAGCTGTTTTTT | CASSPSFTGELFF | - | TRBV18 | - | TRBJ2-2
TGTGCCAGCACCTCCACAATGGGCCCGAAGCAGTATTTT | CASTSTMGPKQYF | - | TRBV7-2 | - | TRBJ2-3
TGTGCCAGCAACATCCTCAATGAGCAGTTCTTC | CASNILNEQFF | - | TRBV2 | - | TRBJ2-1
TGTGCCAGCCTCAGGGAAGGTAACACTGAAGCTTTCTTT | CASLREGNTEAFF | few | TRBV7-9 | - | TRBJ1-1
TGTGCCAGCAGCGGCGGACTAGCGGGATCGGCCTACGAGCAGTACTTC | CASSGGLAGSAYEQYF | - | TRBV5-5 | TRBD2 | TRBJ2-7
TGCAGCGTTTACAGGGGGCTGGGGACCAATGAGCAGTTCTTC | CSVYRGLGTNEQFF | - | TRBV29-1 | TRBD1 | TRBJ2-1
TGTGCCAGTACTGACGGACAGGTTTTGGGCATCGGTGGCTACACCTTC | CASTDGQVLGIGGYTF | - | TRBV19 | TRBD1 | TRBJ1-2
TGTGCCTCTAAGGGGCAGGCAGGGGGAAGTGGCTACACCTTC | CASKGQAGGSGYTF | once | TRBV19 | TRBD1 | TRBJ1-2
TGTGCCAGCAGCTTAGGGGGCCGGGTTGGCTACACCTTC | CASSLGGRVGYTF | - | TRBV7-9 | - | TRBJ1-2
TGTGCCAGTGCGGACAGACTGAACACTGAAGCTTTCTTT | CASADRLNTEAFF | - | TRBV19 | - | TRBJ1-1
TGTGCCAGCAGTTCCTCCGGCCTGCTGAGGGATACGCAGTATTTT | CASSSSGLLRDTQYF | - | TRBV28 | - | TRBJ2-3
TGTGCCACCAGTGATTTTGTTGGGGGGCCGGCACTAGCGGGGAATGAGCAGTTCTTC | CATSDFVGGPALAGNEQFF | - | TRBV24-1 | TRBD2 | TRBJ2-1
TGTGCCAGTAGTCCCTTCGGGCGGGAACCCGGGGAGCTGTTTTTT | CASSPFGREPGELFF | - | TRBV19 | - | TRBJ2-2
TGTGCCAGCAAACCGGGAGGCTATGGCTACACCTTC | CASKPGGYGYTF | - | TRBV6-5 | - | TRBJ1-2
TGTGCCAGCGGGAGTACGCCCTACGAGCAGTACTTC | CASGSTPYEQYF | - | TRBV7-2 | - | TRBJ2-7
TGTGCCAGCAGCTCCCCCGGGGAGAACGCCCACAATGAGCAGTTCTTC | CASSSPGENAHNEQFF | - | TRBV3-1/TRBV3-2 | - | TRBJ2-1
TGTGCCAGTAGTATAGGGAGCGGGGCGCCTTGGGATGAGCAGTTCTTC | CASSIGSGAPWDEQFF | - | TRBV19 | TRBD2 | TRBJ2-1